Each of the 20 T cell receptor beta chains below was sequenced from the same sample in a study of OX40 agonist ivuxolimab in advanced cancers. The repertoire was sequenced with immunoSEQ multiplex PCR; TCRdb's copy has only in-frame clones and lacks some. The sample contains 80,000 to 95,000 clones, around nine tenths of which appear only once. The sample here was CD4+ or CD8+ T cells sorted from blood, taken in a trial of the OX40 agonist ivuxolimab. The origin of the receptors is an adult with an advanced solid tumor such as melanoma, head and neck, liver or kidney cancer.

Of note for this clone: An end of the junction differs from the germline gene, which may be a read error. The chain combines TRBV27 with TRBJ2-7; D is perhaps TRBD1 or TRBD2 (5 bases each). The CDR3 consists of 13 residues. Germline V gene lookup returns CDR1 MNHEY and CDR2 SMNVEV (reference sequence). CDR3 coding DNA: TGTGCCAGCAGTTTAGGGGGAAGGGACGAGCTGTACTTC. Protein product: CASSLGGRDELYF.

V and J are TRBV28 and TRBJ2-5; 14 bases align to TRBD2. The germline V gene has CDR1 MDHEN and CDR2 SYDVKM. Losses at the gene ends were 2 bases for V and 2 bases for J; bases not matched to a gene: 13. The CDR3 length is 20 residues. The CDR3 DNA follows: TGTGCCAGCAGTTTAACGGGACTGGGAGGACTAGCGGGAGGACAAGAGACCCAGTACTTC. Protein product: CASSLTGLGGLAGGQETQYF.

The chain carries TRBV5-5 and TRBJ1-1; D is perhaps TRBD1 (5 bases). The CDR3 runs 16 residues. Trimming took off 3 bases at V and 1 base at J, with 16 bases between the two ends. Germline V CDR1 and CDR2: SGHKS, YYEKEE (reference sequence). Here the CDR3 reads CASSSRVDVANTEAFF. DNA of the CDR3: TGTGCCAGCAGCTCCAGGGTAGACGTTGCGAACACTGAAGCTTTCTTT.

The V and J genes are TRBV4-2 and TRBJ2-3, with a tentative D call TRBD2 (6 bases). Per the germline V gene, CDR1 is LGHNA and CDR2 is YNFKEQ. V dropped 0 bases and J dropped 4 bases, with 14 bases sitting between them. CDR3 length: 16 amino acids. CDR3 bases: TGTGCCAGCAGCCAAGACCTCAAGCGGGCCCCAGATACGCAGTATTTT. Amino acid sequence: CASSQDLKRAPDTQYF.

The CDR3 sequence is CASSLWTVPYEQYF. CDR3 in DNA: TGTGCCAGCAGCTTATGGACAGTTCCCTACGAGCAGTACTTC. V usage is TRBV7-9 and J usage is TRBJ2-7; D perhaps matches TRBD1 (6 bases). CDR3 length: 14 amino acids. V lost 2 bases to trimming and J lost 2 bases, with 10 bases between them. Germline CDR1 SEHNR, CDR2 FQNEAQ (reference sequence). Looking up the rest from reference TRBV7-9 and TRBJ2-7 gives the full variable domain: DTGVSQNPRHKITKRGQNVTFRCDPISEHNRLYWYRQTLGQGPEFLTYFQNEAQLEKSRLLSDRFSAERPKGSFSTLEIQRTEQGDSAMYLCASSLWTVPYEQYFGPGTRLTVT.

As DNA, the CDR3 is TGTGCCAGCAGCAAAGTGGGCAGCTCTGGGGCCAACGTCCTGACTTTC. Protein: CASSKVGSSGANVLTF. The chain couples TRBV21-1 to TRBJ2-6; whether TRBD1, the table's D call, matches the DNA was not checked. TRBV21-1 is marked as a pseudogene. The CDR3 has 16 amino acids.

The chain joins TRBV5-6 to TRBJ2-1, with 8 positions matching TRBD2. V gave up 1 base and J gave up 9 bases; unmatched junction bases: 18. This CDR3 is built from 18 residues. Germline CDR1 reads SGHDT; CDR2 reads YYEEEE. CDR3 in amino acids: CASSLKRPLAVVGGEQFF. The CDR3 DNA is TGTGCCAGCAGCTTGAAGCGTCCACTAGCGGTGGTGGGGGGTGAGCAGTTCTTC.

The CDR3 DNA is TGTGCCAGCAGGCCGTTAGGGGTCAGCAATCAGCCCCAGCATTTT. As protein: CASRPLGVSNQPQHF. The rearrangement joins TRBV2 to TRBJ1-5; perhaps TRBD1 as D (5 bases). Looked up from germline, CDR1 is SNHLY and CDR2 is FYNNEI. Trimming stripped 6 bases from V and 1 base from J, with 13 bases between. This CDR3 comprises 15 residues.

This sequence joins TRBV19 and TRBJ2-2; tentatively, D is TRBD2 (5 bases). The CDR3 consists of 13 residues. The V end lost 7 bases, the J end lost 4 bases, and 10 bases lay between the germline ends. In germline, CDR1 is LNHDA, CDR2 SQIVND (reference sequence). The CDR3 region has the DNA TGTGCCAGTAAGAGCGGCCCCACCGGGGAGCTGTTTTTT. It encodes CASKSGPTGELFF.

This chain joins TRBV28 and TRBJ1-2; D is unresolved. Germline V gene sequence: CDR1 MDHEN, CDR2 SYDVKM. The CDR3 spans 13 residues. Trimming stripped 7 bases from V and 8 bases from J, with 17 bases between. The CDR3 loop reads CASTASWTGGYTF. CDR3 coding DNA: TGTGCCAGCACTGCTTCGTGGACGGGCGGCTACACCTTC.

This chain uses TRBV7-2 with TRBJ1-1; possible D gene TRBD1, 6 bases. The CDR3 consists of 13 residues. CDR1 SGHTA and CDR2 FQGNSA come from the germline V gene. V dropped 3 bases and J dropped 6 bases, with 11 bases sitting between them. This CDR3 reads CASSLYRDAEAFF. The CDR3 DNA is TGTGCCAGCAGCTTGTACAGGGATGCTGAAGCTTTCTTT.

This chain connects TRBV28 to TRBJ1-6, with 7 bases identical to TRBD1. The V and J ends lost 4 bases and 0 bases, in that order; junction bases with no gene match: 3. Germline lookup yields CDR1 MDHEN and CDR2 SYDVKM. This CDR3 comprises 16 residues. The CDR3 loop is CASSSGGDSYNSPLHF. The DNA of the CDR3 is TGTGCCAGCAGTTCAGGGGGGGACTCCTATAATTCACCCCTCCACTTT. The full variable domain, rest sourced from reference TRBV28 and TRBJ1-6, is DVKVTQSSRYLVKRTGEKVFLECVQDMDHENMFWYRQDPGLGLRLIYFSYDVKMKEKGDIPEGYSVSREKKERFSLILESASTNQTSMYLCASSSGGDSYNSPLHFGNGTRLTVT.

The V and J genes are TRBV7-2 and TRBJ1-5; possible D gene TRBD1, 6 bases. Trimming cost V 5 bases and J 10 bases, with 15 bases left between them. In germline, CDR1 is SGHTA, CDR2 FQGNSA. The CDR3 runs 13 residues. The DNA of the CDR3 is TGTGCCAGCAGCCTCGGACTCAGGGGCCCCCAGCATTTT. It is translated as CASSLGLRGPQHF.

This clone has a single count. The chain links TRBV20-1 to TRBJ2-7, with D uncertain. There are 11 residues in the CDR3. The germline V gene encodes CDR1 DFQATT and CDR2 SNEGSKA (reference sequence). The V gene lost 3 bases and the J gene lost 3 bases, with 6 bases spanning the gap. The CDR3, as DNA: TGCAGTGCTAGCCCCGGCTACGAGCAGTACTTC. This sequence encodes CSASPGYEQYF.

The V and J genes are TRBV6-6 and TRBJ1-5, with TRBD1 as a possible D gene (6 bases). Trimming left V 0 bases short and J 0 bases short, with 9 bases between. This CDR3 comprises 16 residues. CDR1 is MNHNY and CDR2 is SVGAGI in the germline V gene (reference sequence). The CDR3 is CASSYSTGNSNQPQHF. CDR3 DNA sequence: TGTGCCAGCAGTTACTCCACAGGGAATAGCAATCAGCCCCAGCATTTT.

There are a few counts of this clone. DNA of the CDR3: TGTGCCAGCTCCGGACAGGGCCCTAATGAAAAACTGTTTTTT. Protein product: CASSGQGPNEKLFF. This rearrangement joins TRBV18 to TRBJ1-4, with 8 nucleotides matching TRBD1. This CDR3 comprises 14 residues. The V and J ends lost 6 bases and 3 bases, in that order; junction bases with no gene match: 3. Per germline, CDR1 KGHSH and CDR2 LQKENI.

Only a few counts were recorded for this clone. The chain combines TRBV5-6 with TRBJ2-3; maybe TRBD1 (6 bases). Looked up from germline, CDR1 is SGHDT and CDR2 is YYEEEE. The CDR3 length is 15 residues. V lost 4 bases and J lost 1, with 13 bases in between. CDR3 nucleotide sequence: TGTGCCAGCAGCGACCCGGGACATCGCACAGATACGCAGTATTTT. Amino acids: CASSDPGHRTDTQYF.

The rearrangement links TRBV9 to TRBJ1-1, with D maybe TRBD1 (5 bases). The CDR3 is 14 amino acids. Trimming removed 4 bases at V and 4 bases at J, with 14 bases between. Germline CDR1 SGDLS, CDR2 YYNGEE. CDR3 DNA: TGTGCCAGCAGCCCGGGGCGTCGGGTCACTGAAGCTTTCTTT. This gives the protein CASSPGRRVTEAFF. Together with reference TRBV9 and TRBJ1-1, the CDR3 gives the full variable domain: DSGVTQTPKHLITATGQRVTLRCSPRSGDLSVYWYQQSLDQGLQFLIQYYNGEERAKGNILERFSAQQFPDLHSELNLSSLELGDSALYFCASSPGRRVTEAFFGQGTRLTVV.

V usage is TRBV6-6 and J usage is TRBJ2-5, with D perhaps TRBD1 or TRBD2 (5 bases each). The assigned J gene may be wrong: the sequence end matches TRBJ2-7 better. This CDR3 has 14 amino acids. Per germline, CDR1 MNHNY and CDR2 SVGAGI (reference sequence). CDR3 sequence: CASNLPGRSYEQYF. CDR3 DNA sequence: TGTGCCAGCAACCTTCCGGGACGGTCCTACGAGCAGTACTTC.

The rearrangement links TRBV28 to TRBJ1-4; no definite D call. Germline CDR1 is MDHEN and CDR2 is SYDVKM. The CDR3 runs 14 residues. Trimming pared 4 bases from V and 4 bases from J, leaving 10 bases between. CDR3 loop: CASSYIQNNEKLFF. DNA for the CDR3: TGTGCCAGCAGTTATATACAGAATAATGAAAAACTGTTTTTT.